Following are 29 T cell receptor beta chains from one sample sequenced in a study of CD8 T cells in ankylosing spondylitis. MiXCR, applied by TCRdb to the 5' RACE reads, yields one record per CDR3 protein. The sample consists of about 250,000 distinct CDR3 sequences, around 32% of them appearing once. Sequencing input: blood, either unsorted or a sorted T cell fraction (not recorded which). These receptors all stem from a male donor with ankylosing spondylitis or in good health (not recorded which).

V is TRBV3-1 and J is TRBJ1-3; the D is unclear. V was trimmed by 0 bases and J by 0 bases, leaving 9 bases between them. Germline V gene data show CDR1 as LGHDT and CDR2 as YNNKEL (reference sequence). The CDR3 is 16 amino acids. The CDR3 DNA sequence: TGTGCCAGCAGCCAAGAGGTGGGAAACTCTGGAAACACCATATATTTT. Encoded protein: CASSQEVGNSGNTIYF.

Only a few counts were recorded for this clonotype. The chain joins TRBV9 to TRBJ2-1; 8 bases match TRBD2. From germline, CDR1 is SGDLS and CDR2 YYNGEE. The CDR3 has 16 residues. V shed 4 bases and J 1 base; nucleotides not matched to a gene: 7. CDR3 sequence reads: CASSPPVAGSYNEQFF. The CDR3 nucleotides are TGTGCCAGCAGCCCGCCCGTAGCGGGGTCCTACAATGAGCAGTTCTTC.

The chain uses TRBV12-3 or TRBV12-4 and TRBJ2-7, with D unresolved. Trimming removed 8 bases at V and 7 bases at J, with 21 bases between. The CDR3 length is 14 residues. The CDR3 sequence is CASSPRVAVGEQYF. The CDR3 DNA reads TGTGCCAGCTCGCCACGGGTAGCAGTGGGGGAGCAGTACTTC.

The J gene is TRBJ2-3, the V gene TRBV20-1; D might be TRBD1 (6 bases). V was shortened by 6 bases and J by 4 bases, with 20 bases between the two germline ends. The CDR3 sequence is 15 residues long. Germline V lookup: CDR1 DFQATT, CDR2 SNEGSKA (reference sequence). CDR3 sequence (DNA): TGCAGTGCGGCAAAACAGGGCCTCGTCGCAGATACGCAGTATTTT. Its protein is CSAAKQGLVADTQYF.

In its sample, this clonotype was seen once. The junction and the germline gene differ at one end; a read error may be behind it. The CDR3: CARSYPGQGAEAFF. The CDR3 DNA follows: TGTGCCCGCAGCTACCCGGGACAGGGGGCTGAAGCTTTCTTT. This chain connects TRBV7-6 to TRBJ1-1; 11 bases fit TRBD1. Germline-derived CDR1 and CDR2 are SGHVS and FNYEAQ. The CDR3 consists of 14 residues. Looking up the rest from reference TRBV7-6 and TRBJ1-1 gives the full variable domain: GAGVSQSPRYKVTKRGQDVALRCDPISGHVSLYWYRQALGQGPEFLTYFNYEAQQDKSGLPNDRFSAERPEGSISTLTIQRTEQRDSAMYRCARSYPGQGAEAFFGQGTRLTVV.

The V gene is TRBV7-3, the J gene TRBJ2-2; unclear D gene. Trimming cost V 1 base and J 2 bases, with 17 bases left between them. CDR3 length: 18 residues. CDR1 SGHTA and CDR2 FQGTGA come from the germline V gene. The CDR3 bases are TGTGCCAGCAGCTTAAGATACGTGCTGGGTCACAACACCGGGGAGCTGTTTTTT. It is translated as CASSLRYVLGHNTGELFF.

The V call is TRBV9, the J call TRBJ1-4; D remains unclear. The CDR3 extends over 14 amino acids. Looked up from germline, CDR1 is SGDLS and CDR2 is YYNGEE. V lost 3 bases and J 3 bases, leaving 9 bases between the germline ends. CDR3 nucleotide sequence: TGTGCCAGCAGCGAACAATGGGCTAATGAAAAACTGTTTTTT. It is translated as CASSEQWANEKLFF.

This clonotype was picked up many times. The genes are TRBV20-1 and TRBJ2-7; 11 nucleotides align to TRBD1. CDR3 length: 15 residues. Per the germline V gene, CDR1 is DFQATT and CDR2 is SNEGSKA (reference sequence). With V trimmed by 4 bases and J by 6 bases, 11 bases remained unmatched. Written as DNA, the CDR3 is TGCAGTGCTACGTCCGGGACAGGGGGAAGCGGCGAGCAGTACTTC. Encoded protein: CSATSGTGGSGEQYF.

The gene calls are TRBV12-3 or TRBV12-4 and TRBJ1-3, with unresolved D. The CDR3 runs to 18 residues. Trimming removed 2 bases at V and 0 bases at J, with 17 bases between. Written as DNA, the CDR3 is TGTGCCAGCAGTTTATTGGGAAACTCTTTTAGCTCTGGAAACACCATATATTTT. It specifies CASSLLGNSFSSGNTIYF.

This clonotype was counted only a few times. The chain is built from TRBV27 and TRBJ2-1, with TRBD2 as a possible D gene (6 bases). The CDR3 is made up of 14 amino acids. Trimming took off 1 base at V and 7 bases at J, with 11 bases between the two ends. Germline V gene data show CDR1 as MNHEY and CDR2 as SMNVEV (reference sequence). The CDR3 bases are TGTGCCAGCAGTTTATGGGGGGTGGGGAATGAGCAGTTCTTC. Its translation is CASSLWGVGNEQFF.

This chain uses TRBV18 with TRBJ2-1; D gene uncertain. V lost 6 bases and J 7 bases, leaving 16 bases between the germline ends. Germline CDR1 and CDR2: KGHSH and LQKENI. This CDR3 has 14 residues. The CDR3 region has the DNA TGTGCCAGCTCGGGCAGGACGACCCAGAATGAGCAGTTCTTC. Translated, it gives CASSGRTTQNEQFF.

This clonotype was seen only a few times. V gene TRBV5-1 combines with J gene TRBJ2-2, with TRBD2 as a possible D gene (5 bases). Trimming took 0 bases from V and 6 from J, leaving 9 bases between them. This CDR3 region has 14 residues. Germline loops: CDR1 SGHRS, CDR2 YFSETQ. The CDR3 DNA reads TGCGCCAGCAGCTTGGTCGGGGTCGCCGGGGAGCTGTTTTTT. This codes for CASSLVGVAGELFF.

This clonotype was picked up a small number of times. V is TRBV10-2 and J is TRBJ2-1; the match to TRBD2 covers 9 bases. The V segment lost 0 bases and the J segment 7 bases; nucleotides outside the gene matches: 13. This CDR3 has 18 amino acids. From germline, CDR1 is WSHSY and CDR2 SAAADI. For the CDR3, the DNA is TGCGCCAGCAGTGAGTCGAAGCTCGCGGGGGGGCCTCGGAATGAGCAGTTCTTC. Residues: CASSESKLAGGPRNEQFF.

This clonotype has just a few counts. CDR3 bases: TGTGCCAGCAGCCCCGGGACAGTACGCAATCAGCCCCAGCATTTT. It yields the protein CASSPGTVRNQPQHF. The chain uses TRBV6-1 and TRBJ1-5; 7 positions agree with TRBD1. V shed 6 bases and J 2 bases; nucleotides not matched to a gene: 7. Germline CDR1 and CDR2: MNHNS and SASEGT. This CDR3 is 15 amino acids long.

CDR3 in DNA: TGTGCCAGCAGCTCCCAGGGGACTGAAGCTTTCTTT. Its protein product is CASSSQGTEAFF. The rearrangement uses TRBV7-9 and TRBJ1-1; maybe TRBD1 (6 bases). Germline assignment: CDR1 SEHNR and CDR2 FQNEAQ (reference sequence). Trimming took off 4 bases at V and 5 bases at J, with 8 bases between the two ends. This CDR3 region has 12 residues.

This clonotype was found many times. The J gene is TRBJ2-7, the V gene TRBV6-6; 8 bases fit TRBD1. Germline CDR1 and CDR2: MNHNY and SVGAGI (reference sequence). Losses at the gene ends were 7 bases for V and 3 bases for J; bases not matched to a gene: 5. This CDR3 has 13 residues. For the CDR3, the DNA is TGTGCCAGCACGTGGACAGGGAACTACGAGCAGTACTTC. Translated: CASTWTGNYEQYF.

The V gene is TRBV18, the J gene TRBJ2-7; no definite D call. This CDR3 region has 14 residues. Trimming removed 0 bases at V and 2 bases at J, with 8 bases between. Germline V CDR1 and CDR2: KGHSH, LQKENI. The DNA for the CDR3 is TGTGCCAGCTCACCACCGTCGGCCGCCTACGAGCAGTACTTC. This translates into CASSPPSAAYEQYF.

The table lists this clonotype with a few counts. The V and J genes are TRBV29-1 and TRBJ2-5; D is possibly TRBD1 (5 bases). Germline CDR1 reads SQVTM; CDR2 reads ANQGSEA. V was trimmed by 6 bases and J by 3 bases, leaving 17 bases between them. CDR3 size: 14 residues. DNA of the CDR3: TGCAGCGTCGCTTCCCCTGGGGCGGAAGAGACCCAGTACTTC. Translated, it gives CSVASPGAEETQYF.

V and J are TRBV20-1 and TRBJ1-1; possibly TRBD1 for D (5 bases). The germline V gene encodes CDR1 DFQATT and CDR2 SNEGSKA (reference sequence). CDR3 length: 14 residues. CDR3 region: CSAGALDMNTEAFF. CDR3 coding DNA: TGCAGCGCCGGGGCACTTGATATGAACACTGAAGCTTTCTTT.

This clonotype has more than one count but fewer than ten. The chain couples TRBV7-2 to TRBJ2-5; D gene ambiguous. This CDR3 contains 13 residues. V was pared by 5 bases and J by 6 bases, with 13 bases between. The germline CDR1 and CDR2 sequences are SGHTA and FQGNSA. CDR3 sequence: CASSPFRGKTQYF. The CDR3 nucleotides are TGTGCCAGCAGCCCCTTTCGTGGGAAGACCCAGTACTTC.

Here the CDR3 reads CAIRLAGAPSSYNEQFF. The CDR3 nucleotides are TGTGCCATCAGACTAGCGGGGGCCCCCTCCTCCTACAATGAGCAGTTCTTC. The chain employs TRBV10-3 and TRBJ2-1, with 11 bases fitting TRBD2. The ends lost 6 bases at V and 0 bases at J; junction bases unmatched: 7. The length of the CDR3 is 17 residues. Germline CDR1 and CDR2: ENHRY and SYGVKD.

The chain's CDR3 is CASSSRASGANVLTF. As DNA, the CDR3 is TGTGCCAGCAGCTCTAGAGCCTCTGGGGCCAACGTCCTGACTTTC. The gene calls are TRBV5-6 and TRBJ2-6; D gene uncertain. The CDR3 spans 15 residues. Germline assignment: CDR1 SGHDT and CDR2 YYEEEE. V was pared by 3 bases and J by 0 bases, with 7 bases between.

This chain joins TRBV5-6 and TRBJ2-4, with 8 bases identical to TRBD1. This CDR3 is built from 16 residues. Germline CDR1 and CDR2: SGHDT and YYEEEE. J was trimmed by 6 bases and V by 0 bases; bases with no gene match: 8. The CDR3 DNA is TGTGCCAGCAGCTTGGACCGGACAGGGTGGTCAAACATTCAGTACTTC. This codes for CASSLDRTGWSNIQYF.

This clonotype was seen only once. This sequence joins TRBV5-1 and TRBJ2-5; no firm D call. Germline V gene sequence: CDR1 SGHRS, CDR2 YFSETQ. The CDR3 contains 12 residues. The V and J ends lost 4 bases and 2 bases respectively, with 6 bases between them. As DNA, the CDR3 is TGCGCCAGCAGCGAGGATCAAGAGACCCAGTACTTC. This codes for CASSEDQETQYF.

The chain joins TRBV5-1 to TRBJ2-7; maybe TRBD1 (6 bases). The CDR3 has 15 amino acids. Germline CDR1 SGHRS, CDR2 YFSETQ. V dropped 1 base and J dropped 1 base, with 12 bases sitting between them. CDR3 DNA: TGCGCCAGCAGCTTGCAGGGGATGGTATCCTACGAGCAGTACTTC. The encoded protein is CASSLQGMVSYEQYF.

The V call is TRBV5-1, the J call TRBJ2-7, with D maybe TRBD1 (5 bases). The CDR3 has 15 amino acids. V was shortened by 1 base and J by 4 bases, with 15 bases between the two germline ends. Germline V gene data show CDR1 as SGHRS and CDR2 as YFSETQ. CDR3 DNA sequence: TGCGCCAGCAGCTTGTCTACAGGAATTGGGTACGAGCAGTACTTC. This codes for CASSLSTGIGYEQYF.

This chain joins TRBV7-6 and TRBJ2-7; the D gene is possibly TRBD1 (6 bases). There are 13 residues in the CDR3. The germline V gene has CDR1 SGHVS and CDR2 FNYEAQ. V was shortened by 3 bases and J by 6 bases, with 12 bases between the two germline ends. CDR3 in DNA: TGTGCCAGCAGCTTCAACAGGGTAGGCGAGCAGTACTTC. Translated: CASSFNRVGEQYF.

This clonotype was found many times. This sequence joins TRBV6-5 and TRBJ2-1; 11 bases fit TRBD2. J lost 3 bases, V lost 5 bases, and 0 bases had no gene match. The CDR3 has 14 amino acids. Germline CDR1 MNHEY, CDR2 SVGAGI. The CDR3 DNA sequence: TGTGCCAGCAGTACTAGCGGGAGCTACAATGAGCAGTTCTTC. Encoded protein: CASSTSGSYNEQFF.

The chain combines TRBV5-1 with TRBJ2-2, with TRBD1 as a possible D gene (6 bases). This CDR3 is built from 15 residues. Trimming cost V 4 bases and J 0 bases, with 10 bases left between them. Germline lookup yields CDR1 SGHRS and CDR2 YFSETQ. CDR3 in DNA: TGCGCCAGCAGCCTTTGGACAGCGAACACCGGGGAGCTGTTTTTT. This gives the protein CASSLWTANTGELFF.